This entry lists 8 T cell receptor beta chains sequenced from one sample in a study of molecular identifiers for immune sequencing clone quantification. TCRdb analysed the PCR reads with MiXCR anew, one entry per CDR3 protein. Among about 60,000 distinct CDR3 sequences listed, approximately 18% were seen once. Sequencing was performed on naive CD8+ T cells from blood, with Jurkat cell RNA spiked in. The subset here: FACS-sorted CD8+CD4-CCR7+CD45RA+ naive T cells. The receptors were sampled from a human donor in good health. Some libraries in this study had Jurkat cell RNA spiked in.

This clonotype has more than one count but fewer than ten. The rearrangement uses TRBV15 and TRBJ2-7; 8 bases are a match to TRBD1. The trim removed 5 bases at V and 2 bases at J, leaving 11 bases unmatched. Germline CDR1 and CDR2: LNHNV and YYDKDF (reference sequence). The CDR3 spans 16 residues. The chain's CDR3 is CATSARRQGSTYEQYF. For the CDR3, the DNA is TGTGCCACCAGCGCCCGCCGACAGGGGTCTACCTACGAGCAGTACTTC.

This chain uses TRBV19 with TRBJ2-1; 8 nucleotides line up with TRBD2. The CDR3 is made up of 15 amino acids. V shed 1 base and J 7 bases; nucleotides not matched to a gene: 6. Germline CDR1 and CDR2: LNHDA and SQIVND (reference sequence). CDR3 in DNA: TGTGCCAGTAGTATAGGAGTCGCTAGCGGGAATGAGCAGTTCTTC. Its translation is CASSIGVASGNEQFF.

At least ten counts were recorded for this clonotype. V gene TRBV27 combines with J gene TRBJ2-7; D unresolved. The V end was cut by 2 bases, the J end by 5 bases, with 16 bases between. Germline V gene lookup returns CDR1 MNHEY and CDR2 SMNVEV (reference sequence). The CDR3 runs to 15 residues. CDR3 sequence reads: CASSLGVGIIHEQYF. The CDR3 DNA reads as TGTGCCAGCAGTTTAGGGGTTGGGATAATCCACGAGCAGTACTTC.

This clonotype turned up a few times. The rearrangement uses TRBV20-1 and TRBJ2-7; weak D call: TRBD1 (6 bases). V lost 1 base, J lost 2 bases, and 9 bases lay in between. CDR1 DFQATT and CDR2 SNEGSKA come from the germline V gene (reference sequence). The CDR3 runs 13 residues. CDR3 nucleotide sequence: TGCAGTGCTAGAGGGACAGAGACCTACGAGCAGTACTTC. This encodes CSARGTETYEQYF.

In the case of this clonotype: Given a much more abundant clone one base away, this may be a read error. The V gene is TRBV2, the J gene TRBJ2-1; TRBD1 matches at 7 bases. The CDR3 consists of 13 residues. CDR1 is SNHLY and CDR2 is FYNNEI in the germline V gene. CDR3: CTSSATGVSEQFF. DNA for the CDR3: TGTACCAGCAGTGCAACAGGGGTTAGCGAGCAGTTCTTC.

The sample holds a few counts of this clonotype. This may come from a read error, since a much larger clone is one base off. The chain has TRBV20-1 and TRBJ1-1; TRBD1 might be the D (6 bases). Germline loops: CDR1 DFQATT, CDR2 SNEGSKA (reference sequence). Trimming removed 6 bases from V and 1 base from J, with 12 bases in between. This CDR3 region has 13 residues. The CDR3 DNA reads TGCAGTGCGGCGGGGGGCTGGAACACTGAAGCTTTCTTT. Translating it yields CSAAGGWNTEAFF.

The chain carries TRBV27 and TRBJ2-1, with 7 bases aligning to TRBD1. Per the germline V gene, CDR1 is MNHEY and CDR2 is SMNVEV (reference sequence). There are 15 residues in the CDR3. V lost 3 bases, J lost 6 bases, and 8 bases stayed unmatched. CDR3: CASSFGTEASNEQFF. CDR3 sequence (DNA): TGTGCCAGCAGTTTTGGGACAGAGGCCTCCAATGAGCAGTTCTTC.

The rearrangement joins TRBV6-1 to TRBJ2-7, with TRBD2 matching over 7 bases. In germline, CDR1 is MNHNS, CDR2 SASEGT. This CDR3 is built from 20 residues. The ends lost 0 bases at V and 0 bases at J; junction bases unmatched: 17. For the CDR3, the DNA is TGTGCCAGCAGTGAAGCATCCGTCTTCGTGGGCGGGGGAAGCTCCTACGAGCAGTACTTC. It yields the protein CASSEASVFVGGGSSYEQYF.